This record concerns one T cell receptor (beta chain) sequence. Clones were read by immunoSEQ multiplex PCR, and TCRdb kept only the in-frame ones, dropping some. The table shows 300,000 to 350,000 clones, with approximately 88% occurring only once. This sample was included in a study of blood T cell repertoires in COVID-19. Study-level information: Collection of acute and convalescent COVID-19 samples took place in the United States, Italy and Spain.

Two negative PCRs, clearance, or symptom resolution had been documented for recovered Cohort 3 donors. The CDR3 totals 15 residues. CDR1 is GTSNPN and CDR2 is SVGIG in the germline V gene (reference sequence). J gave up 8 bases and V 0 bases, and 12 bases lay outside the gene matches. This chain uses TRBV30 with TRBJ1-2; 7 nucleotides agree with TRBD1. The clonotype was recovered from a man aged 25 to 40 who had recovered from COVID-19. The sequenced sample consisted of PBMCs or T cells enriched from blood (not recorded which). The DNA for the CDR3 is TGTGCCTGGAGTGTACAGAGGGGGCGCACCATCGGCTACACCTTC. Its translation is CAWSVQRGRTIGYTF. The variable domain in full, with the rest retrieved from reference TRBV30 and TRBJ1-2, is SQTIHQWPATLVQPVGSPLSLECTVEGTSNPNLYWYRQAAGRGLQLLFYSVGIGQISSEVPQNLSASRPQDRQFILSSKKLLLSDSGFYLCAWSVQRGRTIGYTFGSGTRLTVV.